A single sample is the source of the 21 T cell receptor beta chains below, sequenced in a study of cytomegalovirus exposure and HLA in healthy donors. Use of 60 Vbeta and 13 Jbeta primers characterized the PCR. Profiling relied on immunoSEQ multiplex PCR, and the TCRdb table lists in-frame clones only, not all of them. The sample yields under 250,000 clones, about 85% seen once. Sequenced: PBMCs. These receptors came from a girl aged 2-10 years in good health and CMV-seronegative.

The chain combines TRBV5-1 with TRBJ2-5; D is perhaps TRBD2 (5 bases). The end of the DNA aligns better with TRBJ2-7, so the J call may be wrong. From germline, CDR1 is SGHRS and CDR2 YFSETQ. The CDR3 runs to 15 residues. CDR3 in amino acids: CASSLVPGITYEQYF. The CDR3 DNA follows: TGCGCCAGCAGCTTGGTCCCGGGGATAACCTACGAGCAGTACTTC.

This rearrangement joins TRBV2 to TRBJ1-4; 8 nucleotides align to TRBD1. The CDR3 runs 15 residues. Germline CDR1 is SNHLY and CDR2 is FYNNEI. V shed 6 bases and J 3 bases; nucleotides not matched to a gene: 6. CDR3 amino acids: CASRARDRSNEKLFF. The DNA for the CDR3 is TGTGCCAGCAGAGCCCGGGACAGGTCTAATGAAAAACTGTTTTTT.

V and J are TRBV6-1 and TRBJ1-1, with 7 bases matching TRBD1. Per the germline V gene, CDR1 is MNHNS and CDR2 is SASEGT. The ends lost 10 bases at V and 1 base at J; junction bases unmatched: 12. This CDR3 region has 15 residues. The DNA for the CDR3 is TGTGCCACTAGGACAGGTACCTACTCGAACACTGAAGCTTTCTTT. It encodes CATRTGTYSNTEAFF.

The rearrangement links TRBV4-1 to TRBJ2-1; possibly TRBD2 for D (6 bases). The CDR3 is made up of 14 amino acids. V lost 0 bases, J lost 4 bases, and 7 bases lay in between. The germline gives CDR1 MGHRA, CDR2 YSYEKL. The CDR3 region has the DNA TGCGCCAGCAGCCAAGAAGGGACTTACAATGAGCAGTTCTTC. Its protein product is CASSQEGTYNEQFF.

J is TRBJ1-2 and V is TRBV19; TRBD1 matches at 9 bases. Germline assignment: CDR1 LNHDA and CDR2 SQIVND (reference sequence). The ends lost 3 bases at V and 7 bases at J; junction bases unmatched: 9. The CDR3 loop spans 15 amino acids. CDR3 in DNA: TGTGCCAGTAGTATCCCGGGACAGGGCCTACTTGGCTACACCTTC. Translated, it gives CASSIPGQGLLGYTF.

This chain joins TRBV30 and TRBJ2-7; maybe TRBD1 (5 bases). The length of the CDR3 is 15 residues. The V gene's germline CDR1 is GTSNPN and CDR2 SVGIG (reference sequence). Trimming shortened V by 0 bases and J by 0 bases, and 12 bases separated the two germline ends. In DNA form, the CDR3 reads TGTGCCTGGAGTGTACTTTCAGGGTTCTCCTACGAGCAGTACTTC. Its protein product is CAWSVLSGFSYEQYF.

The chain employs TRBV2 and TRBJ1-2, with TRBD1 matching 8 bases. This CDR3 contains 13 residues. Germline V gives CDR1 SNHLY, CDR2 FYNNEI. Trimming took 6 bases from V and 6 from J; bases not matched to a gene: 6. The CDR3 here is CASSADRVDGYTF. For the CDR3, the DNA is TGTGCCAGCAGCGCGGACAGGGTAGATGGCTACACCTTC.

The V gene is TRBV6-1, the J gene TRBJ1-1, with a tentative D call TRBD1 (5 bases). Germline V lookup: CDR1 MNHNS, CDR2 SASEGT. The CDR3 is 12 amino acids. V lost 6 bases to trimming and J lost 4 bases, with 9 bases between them. The CDR3 is CASRGPGTEAFF. CDR3 sequence (DNA): TGTGCCAGCAGGGGGCCAGGCACTGAAGCTTTCTTT.

The V and J genes are TRBV7-6 and TRBJ2-5, with TRBD2 matching 12 bases. From germline, CDR1 is SGHVS and CDR2 FNYEAQ. The CDR3 has 18 residues. The trim removed 1 base at V and 2 bases at J, leaving 8 bases unmatched. This CDR3 reads CASSLVASGGALQETQYF. The CDR3 DNA sequence: TGTGCCAGCAGCTTAGTGGCTAGCGGGGGGGCCCTACAAGAGACCCAGTACTTC. Complete variable domain (other parts from reference TRBV7-6 and TRBJ2-5): GAGVSQSPRYKVTKRGQDVALRCDPISGHVSLYWYRQALGQGPEFLTYFNYEAQQDKSGLPNDRFSAERPEGSISTLTIQRTEQRDSAMYRCASSLVASGGALQETQYFGPGTRLLVL.

There are a few counts of this clone. The rearrangement links TRBV4-1 to TRBJ2-7; maybe TRBD1 (6 bases). V was trimmed by 0 bases and J by 2 bases, leaving 8 bases between them. Per the germline V gene, CDR1 is MGHRA and CDR2 is YSYEKL. CDR3 length: 14 amino acids. The CDR3 DNA sequence: TGCGCCAGCAGCCAAGATCAGGGGACCTACGAGCAGTACTTC. Translated, it gives CASSQDQGTYEQYF.

The chain combines TRBV25-1 with TRBJ2-7; 9 bases agree with TRBD1. CDR1 is MGHDK and CDR2 is SYGVNS in the germline V gene. This CDR3 is 14 amino acids long. V trimming: 7 bases; J trimming: 2 bases; junction bases outside the gene matches: 6. The CDR3 sequence is CASIAGTGTYEQYF. DNA for the CDR3: TGTGCCAGCATCGCCGGGACAGGGACCTACGAGCAGTACTTC.

The CDR3 is CASSEFRGPAGEQFF. DNA of the CDR3: TGTGCCAGCAGTGAATTTAGGGGTCCCGCGGGAGAGCAGTTCTTC. J is TRBJ2-1 and V is TRBV25-1, with TRBD2 as a possible D gene (6 bases). The ends were cut back, 1 base at V and 10 bases at J, with 17 bases in the middle. The germline CDR1 and CDR2 sequences are MGHDK and SYGVNS. CDR3 length: 15 residues.

The chain has TRBV5-1 and TRBJ2-7; 8 bases line up with TRBD1. The CDR3 totals 14 residues. CDR1 and CDR2 from the germline V gene are SGHRS and YFSETQ. J lost 3 bases, V lost 4 bases, and 6 bases had no gene match. The DNA for the CDR3 is TGCGCCAGCAGCGTGGGACAGGTGGGCTACGAGCAGTACTTC. It codes for CASSVGQVGYEQYF.

The chain is built from TRBV5-1 and TRBJ2-3; TRBD1 matches 8 bases. This CDR3 has 14 amino acids. CDR1 is SGHRS, CDR2 YFSETQ, per germline. V dropped 4 bases and J dropped 5; count of bases not matched to a gene: 6. CDR3: CASSPQGAGDTQYF. The CDR3 DNA follows: TGCGCCAGCAGCCCTCAGGGGGCTGGAGATACGCAGTATTTT.

On this clone: Distinct nucleotide sequences in the sample also encode this CDR3. The chain has TRBV4-2 and TRBJ2-7; D unclear. Germline CDR1 is LGHNA and CDR2 is YNFKEQ. Between the trimmed V and J ends, which lost 1 base and 0 bases, there was a span of 4 bases. CDR3 length: 13 amino acids. CDR3 amino acids: CASSQGSSYEQYF. The CDR3 DNA reads as TGTGCCAGCAGCCAAGGGAGCTCCTACGAGCAGTACTTC.

CDR3 region: CASSQPGTEEPYEQYF. The DNA of the CDR3 is TGCGCCAGCAGTCAACCCGGGACTGAAGAACCCTACGAGCAGTACTTC. The chain uses TRBV23-1 and TRBJ2-7; D is possibly TRBD2 (6 bases). TRBV23-1 is filed as an ORF, its function uncertain. With 2 bases removed from V and 2 bases from J, the gap between germline ends came to 16 bases. The CDR3 contains 16 residues.

The chain is built from TRBV19 and TRBJ2-1, with D tentatively TRBD2 (5 bases). Trimming removed 1 base at V and 10 bases at J, with 8 bases between. The CDR3 runs 12 residues. Germline CDR1 LNHDA, CDR2 SQIVND (reference sequence). The CDR3 reads CASSIGGGEQFF. For the CDR3, the DNA is TGTGCCAGTAGTATAGGTGGAGGAGAGCAGTTCTTC.

The chain carries TRBV27 and TRBJ2-2; D might be TRBD2 (6 bases). The germline V gene has CDR1 MNHEY and CDR2 SMNVEV (reference sequence). CDR3 length equals 15 residues. V was cut by 5 bases and J by 4 bases, with 14 bases left in between. The CDR3 DNA sequence: TGTGCCAGCAGTCTACTAGCTACCGGCACCGGGGAGCTGTTTTTT. This gives the protein CASSLLATGTGELFF.

V and J are TRBV19 and TRBJ1-1, with a tentative D call TRBD1 (5 bases). This CDR3 contains 15 residues. Per germline, CDR1 LNHDA and CDR2 SQIVND (reference sequence). V was trimmed by 7 bases and J by 8 bases, leaving 23 bases between them. The DNA for the CDR3 is TGTGCCAGTAACGCGGGAGCAGGGATGGGCTTCGAAGCTTTCTTT. This codes for CASNAGAGMGFEAFF.

V usage is TRBV6-1 and J usage is TRBJ1-6, with a tentative D call TRBD1 (6 bases). The V gene lost 5 bases and the J gene lost 5 bases, with 10 bases spanning the gap. Germline V CDR1 and CDR2: MNHNS, SASEGT. The CDR3 covers 14 residues. The CDR3 region has the DNA TGTGCCAGCAGTTCCTGGACAGATAATTCACCCCTCCACTTT. Amino acid sequence: CASSSWTDNSPLHF.

J is TRBJ1-4 and V is TRBV27, with unresolved D. This CDR3 is built from 17 residues. CDR1 and CDR2 (germline): MNHEY, SMNVEV (reference sequence). Trimming cost V 8 bases and J 0 bases, with 19 bases left between them. The CDR3 nucleotides are TGTGCCAGCGGCTTTGTGGGGAGGCCGGCAACTAATGAAAAACTGTTTTTT. Its protein is CASGFVGRPATNEKLFF.